This TCR beta chain came from a study of early stage breast cancer tumors (dated by TCRdb to the late 2010s). At the level of the whole study: Of the roughly 16 invasive breast tumors, twelve were found to be estrogen receptor-positive, progesterone receptor-positive and HER2-negative. Most of the 12 ER+/PR+/HER2- tumors were invasive ductal carcinomas, while the other four were invasive lobular carcinomas. A read coverage of roughly 10-fold per sample was achieved on average. A total of 2 million to 3 million templates, representing around 1.2 million unique clonotypes, were detected across all samples.

Of note for this clone: The clone's antigen remains unknown. No much larger clone exists at a distance of one base, and base qualities are not known.

About 20-50 mg of tumor tissue was diced, and more than 2.5 ug of DNA was typically obtained. The study profiled bulk TCR beta-chain repertoires in matched peripheral blood, tumor and adjacent normal breast tissue taken from about 15 patients with early-stage breast cancer. After resection, tumor tissue identified by eye was cut out and put into prechilled RNAlater. Tumor tissue (roughly 20-50 mg) was diced and then homogenized with a TissueLyser II in RLTplus buffer containing beta-mercaptoethanol and antifoaming agent. The Qiagen AllPrep DNA/RNA Mini kit was used to extract genomic DNA. Overall study outcomes, separate from this receptor: Chain pairing and functional markers such as CD4, CD8 and FOXP3 were not captured by bulk genomic DNA sequencing of unsorted cells. Enriched TCRB sequences shared across patients were mostly commonly generated sequences, unlikely to play an important role in the tumor microenvironment. Repertoires from blood resembled normal breast more closely than tumor, and using blood as a reference for each tissue separated tumor from normal in about 85% of the 16 patients. Because the cohort was small, analysis by tumor subtype was not possible. About 2.5-fold higher T cell density and higher clonality were observed in tumors than in adjacent normal breast tissue.

Each sample was amplified in two independent genomic DNA replicates, using 0.5 to 0.65 ug for blood and about 1.5 ug for tumor or normal breast. TCRB sequencing of genomic DNA was carried out with the ImmunoSeq Intro kit according to the manufacturer's instructions. Multiplex PCR ran around 29 cycles with proprietary primers and spike-in control sequences for absolute quantification. Single-end 150-bp reads were used to sequence an 87-bp fragment spanning the CDR3 plus the flanking V and J genes. Each lane of an Illumina MiSeq using version 3.0 chemistry carried seven multiplexed samples, with two replicates per sample. Turning to the authors' computational methods: The vendor's proprietary pipeline handled the raw data processing, merging both replicates into a single result for each sample. To define clonotypes, the study grouped productive rearrangements that shared the V-gene family, CDR3 amino acid sequence and J-gene segment. Clonality was calculated as 1 minus the normalized Shannon entropy (Pielou evenness) of TCRB abundances. To estimate T cell density, the total number of templates was divided by the input cell count, which was inferred from how much DNA went in. Recon with default parameters was used to estimate total repertoire diversity and clonality. Tumor-enriched clonotypes were defined as having over 0.1% abundance in tumor and at least 32-fold higher abundance than in normal breast. The clones in this table, taken by TCRdb from immuneACCESS, are in-frame only. Not every clone is retained; where verified, under half of the shortfall comes from an unresolved V gene, and the cause of the rest is unknown. The DNA was the basis for D and trimming; V, J and clone size are from that table. The sample table shows approximately 30,000 clones, and around three fifths are seen once. Of the sample, approximately 8% falls within the top ten clones.

Sequencing used breast tumor tissue. The sequence derives from a person between 50 and 60 years old with breast cancer.

The nucleotide sequence reads TGTGCCAGCAGTGAGCGGGGGGAAGGCCTCTACGAGCAGTACTTC. The translation is CASSERGEGLYEQYF. The sequence joins TRBV6-1 to TRBJ2-7; 8 middle bases align to TRBD2. Germline trimming amounts to 3 bases on V and 3 bases on J, with 7 as the count of junction bases outside the gene matches. The germline V gene gives CDR1 as MNHNS and CDR2 as SASEGT. Reading from cysteine to phenylalanine, the CDR3 counts 15 amino acids. CDR3 DNA only is kept here, 45 bases in frame from base 1.